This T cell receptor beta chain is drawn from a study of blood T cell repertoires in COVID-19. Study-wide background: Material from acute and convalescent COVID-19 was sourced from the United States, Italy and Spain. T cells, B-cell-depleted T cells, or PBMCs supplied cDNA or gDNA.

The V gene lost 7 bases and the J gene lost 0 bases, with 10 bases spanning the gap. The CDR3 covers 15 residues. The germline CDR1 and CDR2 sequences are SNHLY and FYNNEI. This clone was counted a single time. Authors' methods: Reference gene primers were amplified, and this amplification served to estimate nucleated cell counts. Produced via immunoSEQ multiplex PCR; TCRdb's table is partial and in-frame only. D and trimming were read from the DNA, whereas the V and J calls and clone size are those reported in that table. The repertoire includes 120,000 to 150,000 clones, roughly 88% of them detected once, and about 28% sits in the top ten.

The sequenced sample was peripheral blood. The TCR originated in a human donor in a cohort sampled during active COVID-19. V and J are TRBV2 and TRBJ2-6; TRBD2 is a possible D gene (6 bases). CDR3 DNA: TGTGCCAGCACACGGGGGAGCTCTGGGGCCAACGTCCTGACTTTC. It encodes CASTRGSSGANVLTF.